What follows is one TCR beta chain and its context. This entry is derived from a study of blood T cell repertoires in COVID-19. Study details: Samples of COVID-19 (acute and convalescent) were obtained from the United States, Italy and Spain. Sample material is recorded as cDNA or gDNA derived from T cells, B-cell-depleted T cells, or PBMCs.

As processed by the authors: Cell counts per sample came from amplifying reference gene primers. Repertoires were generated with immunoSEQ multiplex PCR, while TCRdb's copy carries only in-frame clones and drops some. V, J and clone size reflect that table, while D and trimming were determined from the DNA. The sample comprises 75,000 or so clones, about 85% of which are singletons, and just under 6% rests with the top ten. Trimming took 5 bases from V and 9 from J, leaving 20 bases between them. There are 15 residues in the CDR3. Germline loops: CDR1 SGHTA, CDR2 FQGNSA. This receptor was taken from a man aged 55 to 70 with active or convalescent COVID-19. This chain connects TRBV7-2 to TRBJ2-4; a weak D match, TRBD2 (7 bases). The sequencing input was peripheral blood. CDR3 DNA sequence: TGTGCCAGCAGCCCGCCGGGGGGCATAAAGTTCATTCAGTACTTC. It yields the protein CASSPPGGIKFIQYF.